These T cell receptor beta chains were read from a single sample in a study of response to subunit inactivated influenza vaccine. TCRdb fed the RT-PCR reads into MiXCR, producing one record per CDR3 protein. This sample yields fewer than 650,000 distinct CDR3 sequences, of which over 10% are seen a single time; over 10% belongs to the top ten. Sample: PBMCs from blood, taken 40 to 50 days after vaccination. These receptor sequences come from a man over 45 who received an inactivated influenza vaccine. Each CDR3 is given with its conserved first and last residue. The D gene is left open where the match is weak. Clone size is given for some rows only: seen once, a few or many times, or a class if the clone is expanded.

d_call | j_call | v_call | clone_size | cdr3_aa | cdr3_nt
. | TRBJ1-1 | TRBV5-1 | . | CASSLGLGPTEAFF | TGCGCCAGCAGCTTGGGCCTAGGGCCCACTGAAGCTTTCTTT
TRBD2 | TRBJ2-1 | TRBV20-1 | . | CSARPTLLAGLYNEQFF | TGCAGTGCTAGACCCACGCTTCTAGCGGGCCTCTACAATGAGCAGTTCTTC
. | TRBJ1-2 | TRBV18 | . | CASSPPLDLNSFYGYTF | TGTGCCAGCTCACCACCGCTGGATCTGAATTCCTTTTATGGCTACACCTTC
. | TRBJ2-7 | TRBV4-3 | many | CASSQGLALYEQYF | TGCGCCAGCAGCCAAGGGTTGGCACTTTACGAGCAGTACTTC
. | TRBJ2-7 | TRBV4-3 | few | CASSQEGSGSYEQYF | TGCGCCAGCAGCCAAGAGGGCAGCGGATCCTACGAGCAGTACTTC
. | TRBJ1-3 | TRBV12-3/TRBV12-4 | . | CASSPATISGNTIYF | TGTGCCAGCAGTCCGGCTACAATCTCTGGAAACACCATATATTTT
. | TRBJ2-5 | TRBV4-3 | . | CASSQGDPRGDQYF | TGCGCCAGCAGCCAAGGGGACCCGAGAGGAGACCAGTACTTC
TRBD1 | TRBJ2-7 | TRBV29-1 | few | CSVSEGQSYEQYF | TGCAGCGTTTCCGAGGGACAGAGCTACGAGCAGTACTTC
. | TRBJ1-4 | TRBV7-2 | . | CASRSGVNEKLFF | TGTGCCAGCAGGAGCGGAGTTAATGAAAAACTGTTTTTT
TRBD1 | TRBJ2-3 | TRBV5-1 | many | CASSLRDRGTDTQYF | TGTGCCAGCAGTTTGCGGGACAGGGGGACAGATACGCAGTATTTT
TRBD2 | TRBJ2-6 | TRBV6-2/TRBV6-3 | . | CASSPGLAGGPKPSGANVLTF | TGTGCCAGCAGTCCCGGACTAGCGGGGGGCCCAAAGCCCTCTGGGGCCAACGTCCTGACTTTC
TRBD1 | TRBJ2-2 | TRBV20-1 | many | CSALRGSYTGELFF | TGCAGTGCCCTCAGGGGGTCGTACACCGGGGAGCTGTTTTTT
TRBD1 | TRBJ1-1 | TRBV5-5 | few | CASSSQQGRGTEAFF | TGTGCCAGCAGCTCACAACAGGGGCGCGGCACTGAAGCTTTCTTT
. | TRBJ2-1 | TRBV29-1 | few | CSVEVRGSEQFF | TGCAGCGTTGAAGTTAGGGGCAGTGAGCAGTTCTTC
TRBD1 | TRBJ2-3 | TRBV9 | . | CASSEQGLTSTDTQYF | TGTGCCAGCAGCGAACAGGGGTTAACTAGCACAGATACGCAGTATTTT
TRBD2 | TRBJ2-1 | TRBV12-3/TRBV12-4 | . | CASSSWTSGDNEQFF | TGTGCCAGCAGTTCCTGGACTAGCGGTGACAATGAGCAGTTCTTC
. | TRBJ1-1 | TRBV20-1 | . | CSARDNGRVGNTEAFF | TGCAGTGCTAGAGATAATGGTAGGGTAGGGAACACTGAAGCTTTCTTT
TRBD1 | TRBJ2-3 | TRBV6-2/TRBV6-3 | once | CASRGSDRDTQYF | TGTGCCAGCAGGGGCTCGGACAGGGATACGCAGTATTTT
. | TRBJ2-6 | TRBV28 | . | CASSPGQLASGANVLTF | TGTGCCAGCAGCCCTGGACAGCTTGCGTCTGGGGCCAACGTCCTGACTTTC
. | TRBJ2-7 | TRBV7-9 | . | CASSLSGIQSYEQYF | TGTGCCAGCAGCTTAAGCGGAATCCAGTCCTACGAGCAGTACTTC
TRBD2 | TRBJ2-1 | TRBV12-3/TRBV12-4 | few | CASSFSGSLNEQFF | TGTGCCAGCAGTTTTAGCGGGAGTTTAAATGAGCAGTTCTTC
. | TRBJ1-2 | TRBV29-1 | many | CSVEGAGYGYTF | TGCAGCGTTGAGGGGGCAGGCTATGGCTACACCTTC
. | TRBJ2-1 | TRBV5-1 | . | CASSLGQGRNEQFF | TGCGCCAGCAGCTTGGGGCAGGGACGCAATGAGCAGTTCTTC
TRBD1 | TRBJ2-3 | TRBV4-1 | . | CASSTGDREADTQYF | TGCGCCAGCAGCACCGGGGACAGGGAAGCAGATACGCAGTATTTT
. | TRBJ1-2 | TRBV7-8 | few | CASSFRFEEYGYTF | TGTGCCAGCAGCTTCCGTTTCGAGGAGTATGGCTACACCTTC
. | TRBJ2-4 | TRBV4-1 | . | CASSQVPGSSIGKNIQYF | TGCGCCAGCAGCCAAGTGCCAGGGTCAAGTATCGGCAAAAACATTCAGTACTTC
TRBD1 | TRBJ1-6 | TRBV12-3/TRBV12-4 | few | CASSPRQGAPLHF | TGTGCCAGCAGTCCACGCCAGGGGGCACCCCTCCACTTT